Presented here are 5 T cell receptor beta chains from one specimen sequenced in a study of OX40 agonist ivuxolimab in advanced cancers. Data came from immunoSEQ multiplex PCR; TCRdb stores just in-frame clones and leaves some out. The sample has roughly 70,000 clones; almost 85% are singletons. Source: CD4+ or CD8+ T cells sorted from blood, taken in a trial of the OX40 agonist ivuxolimab. The receptors shown here come from an adult with an advanced solid tumor such as melanoma, head and neck, liver or kidney cancer.

The chain links TRBV7-2 to TRBJ2-2; D perhaps matches TRBD1 (5 bases). Germline V CDR1 and CDR2: SGHTA, FQGNSA. The CDR3 spans 15 residues. The V gene lost 5 bases and the J gene lost 3 bases, with 13 bases spanning the gap. The chain's CDR3 is CASSQTRQYTGELFF. DNA for the CDR3: TGTGCCAGCAGCCAAACCCGACAGTACACCGGGGAGCTGTTTTTT.

The chain carries TRBV27 and TRBJ2-1, with D maybe TRBD2 (6 bases). V was cut by 5 bases and J by 4 bases, with 15 bases left in between. Germline CDR1 reads MNHEY; CDR2 reads SMNVEV (reference sequence). This CDR3 is built from 15 residues. Here the CDR3 reads CASSHPRAGYNEQFF. DNA for the CDR3: TGTGCCAGCAGTCACCCCAGGGCGGGGTACAATGAGCAGTTCTTC.

A few counts support this clone. V usage is TRBV5-1 and J usage is TRBJ2-4, with 7 bases fitting TRBD2. The CDR3 runs to 17 residues. V shed 1 base, J shed 0 bases, and the junction held 7 bases outside the gene matches. Germline loops: CDR1 SGHRS, CDR2 YFSETQ. CDR3 region: CASSLRSSGLAKNIQYF. CDR3 in DNA: TGCGCCAGCAGCTTGAGGTCTAGCGGTTTAGCCAAAAACATTCAGTACTTC.

V gene TRBV9 combines with J gene TRBJ1-2; 7 bases agree with TRBD1. Germline V gene lookup returns CDR1 SGDLS and CDR2 YYNGEE. V gave up 5 bases and J gave up 0 bases; unmatched junction bases: 10. The CDR3 is 16 amino acids. CDR3 sequence: CASRSHQGVANYGYTF. CDR3 nucleotides: TGTGCCAGCAGGTCGCATCAGGGGGTAGCTAACTATGGCTACACCTTC.

V gene TRBV18 combines with J gene TRBJ1-1, with D uncertain. The germline V gene has CDR1 KGHSH and CDR2 LQKENI. There are 14 residues in the CDR3. Trimming removed 2 bases at V and 0 bases at J, with 7 bases between. The CDR3 DNA reads TGTGCCAGCTCACCAGCAGGCATGAACACTGAAGCTTTCTTT. Translating gives CASSPAGMNTEAFF.